The rows below give T cell receptor beta chains drawn from one sample of a study of T cells after yellow fever vaccination. TCRdb analysed the 5' RACE reads with MiXCR anew, one entry per CDR3 protein. The table includes about 340,000 distinct CDR3 sequences, 8.5% to 9% detected once. The input for sequencing was PBMCs, taken on the day of the first yellow fever vaccination. These receptors were obtained from a man between 18 and 29 years old who received the YFV17D yellow fever vaccine. Each CDR3 is given with its conserved first and last residue. The D gene is left open where the match is weak. Expanded clones get a size class; other rows say once, few or many, or leave the size out.

abundance	v_gene	d_gene	j_gene	CDR3aa	CDR3nt
few	TRBV5-5	TRBD1	TRBJ2-7	CASTNGTGSYEQYF	TGTGCCAGCACCAATGGGACAGGGAGCTACGAGCAGTACTTC
-	TRBV7-9	-	TRBJ1-1	CASSLGSGSEAFF	TGTGCCAGCAGCTTAGGGTCAGGTTCAGAAGCTTTCTTT
-	TRBV4-3	TRBD1	TRBJ1-1	CASSPDRRYEAFF	TGCGCCAGCAGCCCGGACAGGCGATATGAAGCTTTCTTT
-	TRBV12-3/TRBV12-4	-	TRBJ2-3	CTSSRRRRGTDTQYF	TGTACCAGCAGCCGTCGCAGACGGGGCACAGATACGCAGTATTTT
few	TRBV7-3	-	TRBJ2-2	CASSYSGPSTGELFF	TGTGCCAGCAGCTACTCAGGACCGAGCACCGGGGAGCTGTTTTTT
-	TRBV12-3/TRBV12-4	-	TRBJ2-7	CASSFGGPYRAIFYEQYF	TGTGCCAGCAGTTTCGGGGGGCCCTATAGAGCTATCTTTTACGAGCAGTACTTC
few	TRBV7-9	-	TRBJ2-5	CASSWGAGVQETQYF	TGTGCCAGCAGCTGGGGAGCCGGGGTCCAAGAGACCCAGTACTTC
-	TRBV10-3	-	TRBJ1-1	CAISVTDDLNTEAFF	TGTGCCATCAGTGTAACAGACGATTTGAACACTGAAGCTTTCTTT
few	TRBV10-3	TRBD1	TRBJ2-7	CAIREPGQGWGYEQYF	TGTGCCATCAGAGAACCGGGACAGGGTTGGGGCTACGAGCAGTACTTC
few	TRBV11-1	TRBD2	TRBJ2-1	CASSTRLTGTSHWGTYNEQFF	TGTGCCAGCAGCACGCGTCTAACCGGGACTAGCCACTGGGGGACCTACAATGAGCAGTTCTTC
-	TRBV11-2	TRBD2	TRBJ2-3	CASSSGLADTDTQYF	TGTGCCAGCAGCTCGGGACTAGCGGACACAGATACGCAGTATTTT
-	TRBV11-2	-	TRBJ1-1	CASSLVAQNEAFF	TGTGCCAGCAGCTTAGTGGCGCAGAATGAAGCTTTCTTT
-	TRBV20-1	-	TRBJ1-1	CSASSEGWTEAFF	TGCAGTGCTAGTTCTGAAGGGTGGACTGAAGCTTTCTTT
many	TRBV28	TRBD1	TRBJ1-4	CASSRTGGGEKLFF	TGTGCCAGCAGTCGGACAGGAGGGGGTGAAAAACTGTTTTTT
many	TRBV12-3/TRBV12-4	-	TRBJ1-4	CASREGTTNEKLFF	TGTGCCAGCAGGGAGGGGACAACTAATGAAAAACTGTTTTTT